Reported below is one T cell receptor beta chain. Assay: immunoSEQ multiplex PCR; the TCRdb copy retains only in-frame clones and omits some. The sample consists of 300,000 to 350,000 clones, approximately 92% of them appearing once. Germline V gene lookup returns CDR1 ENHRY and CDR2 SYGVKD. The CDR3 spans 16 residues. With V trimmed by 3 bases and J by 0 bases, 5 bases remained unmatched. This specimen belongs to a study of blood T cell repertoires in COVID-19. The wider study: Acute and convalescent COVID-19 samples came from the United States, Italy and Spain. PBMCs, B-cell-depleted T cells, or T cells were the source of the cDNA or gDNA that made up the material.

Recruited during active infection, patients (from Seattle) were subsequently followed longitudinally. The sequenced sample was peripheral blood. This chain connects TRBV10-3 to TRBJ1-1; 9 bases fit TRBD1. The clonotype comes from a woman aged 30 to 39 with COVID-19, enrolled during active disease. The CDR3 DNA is TGTGCCATCAGTGACTCACAGGGGGCTATGAACACTGAAGCTTTCTTT. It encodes CAISDSQGAMNTEAFF.